This T cell receptor (beta chain) was recovered during a study of cytomegalovirus exposure and HLA in healthy donors. The CDR3 runs 13 residues. Germline CDR1 and CDR2: SGHTA and FQGTGA. Trimming removed 5 bases from V and 6 bases from J, with 13 bases in between. Libraries were prepared by immunoSEQ multiplex PCR; TCRdb keeps only in-frame clonotypes and omits some of them. The repertoire holds 65,000 to 95,000 clones, about 95% seen once, with about 3% in the top ten. Separation from the roughly 680-subject first cohort characterized the roughly 120-subject validation cohort, to which the donors belonged. Points from the study as a whole: Among TCR beta chains, those listed as cytomegalovirus-associated numbered fewer than 200. Rare TCR sequences dominated, though some public TCRs recurred in many donors. In vitro data verified three CMV-associated chains as specific for CMV antigens.

Details on this clone: As yet, its antigen is unknown.

The J gene is TRBJ1-1, the V gene TRBV7-3; a weak D match, TRBD1 (6 bases). The TCR sequence derives from a man between 18 and 35 years old in good health and CMV-seronegative. Sequenced sample: PBMCs. The CDR3 is CASSEQGMAEAFF. DNA for the CDR3: TGTGCCAGCAGCGAACAGGGCATGGCTGAAGCTTTCTTT.